This T cell receptor (beta chain) was recorded in a study of T cells in tumors after PD-1 blockade. Study background: Patients received pembrolizumab 200 mg every 3 weeks or cemiplimab 350 mg every 2 weeks. During anti-PD-1 treatment, some patients continued daily vismodegib 150 mg.

The repertoire was sequenced with immunoSEQ multiplex PCR; TCRdb's copy has only in-frame clones and lacks some. This repertoire shows about 25,000 clones, about 82% found once; its top ten account for roughly an eighth. This clone was seen only once. Its antigen is undetermined. This CDR3 has 13 residues. The junction had 5 bases not matched to a gene; V was cut back by 6 bases and J by 6 bases. The germline CDR1 and CDR2 sequences are MNHNY and SVGAGI (reference sequence). Input was 616 ng to 6,004 ng of genomic DNA from tumor or blood. Study results and limitations: Some novel exhausted tumor clones appeared in pre-treatment blood, suggesting peripheral recruitment.

The sequencing used PBMCs, collected after anti-PD-1 treatment. This TCR was recovered from a human donor with basal cell carcinoma. This rearrangement joins TRBV6-6 to TRBJ1-5, with 7 positions matching TRBD1. The CDR3 coding sequence is TGTGCCAGCAGATTGACAGGGTTTCAGCCCCAGCATTTT. This encodes CASRLTGFQPQHF.